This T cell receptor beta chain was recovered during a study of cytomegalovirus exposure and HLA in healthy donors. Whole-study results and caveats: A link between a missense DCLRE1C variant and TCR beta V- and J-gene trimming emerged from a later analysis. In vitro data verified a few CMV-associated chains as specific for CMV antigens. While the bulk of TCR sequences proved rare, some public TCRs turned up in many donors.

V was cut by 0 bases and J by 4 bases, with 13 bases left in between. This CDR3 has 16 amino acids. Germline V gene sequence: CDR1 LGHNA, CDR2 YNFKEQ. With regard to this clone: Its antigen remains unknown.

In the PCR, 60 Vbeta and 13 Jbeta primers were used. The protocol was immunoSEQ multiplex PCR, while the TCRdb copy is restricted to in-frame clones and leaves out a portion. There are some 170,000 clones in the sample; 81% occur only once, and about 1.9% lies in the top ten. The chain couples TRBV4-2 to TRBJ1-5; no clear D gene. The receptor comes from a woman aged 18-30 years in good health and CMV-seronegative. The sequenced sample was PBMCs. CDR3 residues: CASSQDLRYPNQPQHF. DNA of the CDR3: TGTGCCAGCAGCCAAGATCTCCGGTACCCGAATCAGCCCCAGCATTTT.